A selection of T cell receptor beta chains follows, all from one sample in a study of blood T cell repertoires in COVID-19. Repertoires were generated with immunoSEQ multiplex PCR, while TCRdb's copy carries only in-frame clones and drops some. This sample yields under 300,000 clones, of which just under 85% are seen a single time; 4% belongs to the top ten. Sequencing was done on a sample of peripheral blood. These receptors were taken from a man in his fifties with acute or convalescent COVID-19. The CDR3 runs from the conserved cysteine through the conserved F or W. The order of the fields is J gene, V gene, D gene, clone size, CDR3 protein, CDR3 DNA. D genes are given only for firm matches. Clone size, where shown, is once, few, many, or a class for clones that have expanded.

TRBJ1-6	TRBV11-2	NA	few	CASSLQVNSPLHF	TGTGCCAGCAGCTTGCAGGTTAATTCACCCCTCCACTTT
TRBJ2-2	TRBV2	TRBD2	NA	CASRTQTSGRSLGELFF	TGTGCCAGCAGAACCCAGACTAGCGGGAGGTCTCTCGGGGAGCTGTTTTTT
TRBJ1-2	TRBV29-1	TRBD1	NA	CSVRGTGDGGYTF	TGCAGCGTAAGGGGGACAGGGGATGGTGGCTACACCTTC
TRBJ2-7	TRBV19	NA	NA	CASSMRGGAYEQYF	TGTGCCAGTAGTATGAGGGGGGGAGCCTACGAGCAGTACTTC
TRBJ2-7	TRBV7-8	TRBD1	NA	CASSPRGQGAYEQYF	TGTGCCAGCAGCCCCCGGGGACAGGGGGCCTACGAGCAGTACTTC
TRBJ2-7	TRBV2	NA	few	CASGRDEQYF	TGTGCCAGCGGGAGAGACGAGCAGTACTTC
TRBJ2-5	TRBV6-6	NA	NA	CASSYSGVWGQETQYF	TGTGCCAGCAGTTACTCAGGGGTCTGGGGCCAAGAGACCCAGTACTTC
TRBJ2-7	TRBV3-1/TRBV3-2	TRBD1	NA	CASSLGQGGYEQYF	TGTGCCAGCAGCCTCGGACAGGGGGGCTACGAGCAGTACTTC
TRBJ1-5	TRBV28	TRBD1	few	CASRWTGISNQPQHF	TGTGCCAGCAGATGGACAGGGATCAGCAATCAGCCCCAGCATTTT
TRBJ2-5	TRBV4-1	NA	NA	CASSQDSRTQYF	TGCGCCAGCAGCCAAGATTCGAGGACCCAGTACTTC
TRBJ2-7	TRBV5-1	NA	NA	CASSVDRNYEQYF	TGCGCCAGCAGCGTCGACAGGAATTACGAGCAGTACTTC
TRBJ1-1	TRBV5-1	TRBD1	once	CASSLTGANTEAFF	TGCGCCAGCAGCTTGACAGGGGCTAACACTGAAGCTTTCTTT
TRBJ2-7	TRBV7-2	TRBD2	NA	CASSQPLGSGVEQYF	TGTGCCAGCAGCCAACCCCTGGGTAGCGGGGTCGAGCAGTACTTC
TRBJ2-3	TRBV2	NA	NA	CASGDSARTDTQYF	TGTGCCAGCGGGGACTCTGCCCGCACAGATACGCAGTATTTT
TRBJ1-5	TRBV5-5	NA	NA	CASSAGQGNQPQHF	TGTGCCAGCAGCGCTGGACAAGGTAATCAGCCCCAGCATTTT
TRBJ2-2	TRBV9	TRBD2	NA	CASSPGLAGGLVGELFF	TGTGCCAGCAGCCCGGGACTAGCGGGGGGGCTAGTTGGGGAGCTGTTTTTT
TRBJ2-3	TRBV27	TRBD1	NA	CASSSNRGLTDTQYF	TGTGCCAGCAGTTCCAACAGGGGGCTGACAGATACGCAGTATTTT
TRBJ1-5	TRBV6-5	NA	NA	CASGSYNQPQHF	TGTGCCAGCGGGAGCTACAATCAGCCCCAGCATTTT
TRBJ2-7	TRBV28	NA	NA	CASSVIIGKYEQYF	TGTGCCAGCAGTGTGATCATCGGGAAGTACGAGCAGTACTTC
TRBJ2-1	TRBV7-7	TRBD2	NA	CASSPELAGGWDEQFF	TGTGCTAGCAGCCCGGAACTAGCGGGAGGCTGGGATGAGCAGTTCTTC
TRBJ2-3	TRBV2	TRBD2	NA	CASSERGGGSTDTQYF	TGTGCCAGCAGTGAGCGGGGCGGGGGTAGCACAGATACGCAGTATTTT
TRBJ2-2	TRBV7-2	TRBD2	NA	CASSPLQLAGLTGELFF	TGTGCCAGCAGTCCCCTTCAGCTAGCGGGCCTCACCGGGGAGCTGTTTTTT
TRBJ1-2	TRBV6-6	TRBD1	NA	CASNPMMGQPTYGYTF	TGTGCCAGCAATCCTATGATGGGACAGCCTACCTATGGCTACACCTTC
TRBJ2-1	TRBV13	NA	NA	CASSATTSVTYNEQFF	TGTGCCAGCAGCGCAACGACTAGTGTAACCTACAATGAGCAGTTCTTC
TRBJ1-3	TRBV3-1/TRBV3-2	TRBD1	once	CASSQELKGAISKAGNTIYF	TGTGCCAGCAGCCAAGAGTTGAAGGGGGCAATAAGTAAGGCTGGAAACACCATATATTTT
TRBJ2-1	TRBV2	TRBD2	NA	CASSALRLAGGLYNEQFF	TGTGCCAGCAGTGCCTTGAGACTAGCGGGGGGGCTCTACAATGAGCAGTTCTTC
TRBJ1-1	TRBV7-3	NA	NA	CASSFTGRSAEAFF	TGTGCCAGCAGCTTTACAGGGCGTTCGGCTGAAGCTTTCTTT
TRBJ2-7	TRBV6-1	TRBD1	NA	CASSEWGQREQYF	TGTGCCAGCAGTGAATGGGGACAGAGGGAGCAGTACTTC
TRBJ1-1	TRBV2	TRBD1	once	CATGGGPTEAFF	TGTGCCACAGGGGGAGGACCCACTGAAGCTTTCTTT
TRBJ1-2	TRBV5-4	TRBD1	NA	CASSTITGETYGYTF	TGTGCCAGCAGCACCATCACAGGGGAAACCTATGGCTACACCTTC
TRBJ1-2	TRBV20-1	NA	once	CSASYNYGYTF	TGCAGTGCTAGCTACAACTATGGCTACACCTTC
TRBJ1-6	TRBV9	NA	NA	CASSVDSQERSPLHF	TGTGCCAGCAGCGTAGATTCACAGGAGAGATCACCCCTCCACTTT
TRBJ1-2	TRBV9	TRBD1	NA	CASSGLQGERYGYTF	TGTGCCAGCAGCGGATTACAGGGGGAGCGCTATGGCTACACCTTC
TRBJ2-3	TRBV19	NA	NA	CASSIDQTFTDTQYF	TGTGCCAGTAGTATAGATCAGACTTTCACAGATACGCAGTATTTT
TRBJ2-7	TRBV19	NA	NA	CASRWGTNSYEQYF	TGTGCCAGTAGATGGGGGACAAACTCCTACGAGCAGTACTTC
TRBJ2-7	TRBV27	TRBD1	NA	CASSILPRTGAYEQYF	TGTGCCAGCAGTATCCTTCCCCGGACAGGGGCCTACGAGCAGTACTTC
TRBJ2-7	TRBV12-5	NA	NA	CASGLVTHRETYEQYF	TGTGCTAGTGGTTTGGTCACCCACAGGGAGACCTACGAGCAGTACTTC
TRBJ2-2	TRBV7-2	NA	NA	CASSLVWTTNTGELFF	TGTGCCAGCAGCTTAGTCTGGACAACGAACACCGGGGAGCTGTTTTTT
TRBJ2-1	TRBV7-9	TRBD1	NA	CASLLQGAERNEQFF	TGTGCCAGCTTACTCCAGGGGGCGGAGAGGAATGAGCAGTTCTTC
TRBJ2-7	TRBV28	TRBD1	NA	CAVGQDSYEQYF	TGTGCCGTGGGACAGGACTCCTACGAGCAGTACTTC
TRBJ2-1	TRBV9	NA	NA	CASSGSESSYNEQFF	TGTGCCAGCAGCGGTAGCGAGAGCTCCTACAATGAGCAGTTCTTC
TRBJ1-1	TRBV5-1	TRBD1	NA	CASSWVGTVNTEAFF	TGCGCCAGCAGCTGGGTCGGGACAGTTAACACTGAAGCTTTCTTT
TRBJ2-7	TRBV6-5	TRBD1	NA	CASRKGPNRGDEQYF	TGTGCCAGCAGAAAGGGTCCCAACAGGGGAGACGAGCAGTACTTC
TRBJ2-3	TRBV4-2	NA	NA	CASSQELGARSDTQYF	TGTGCCAGCAGCCAAGAGCTGGGGGCCAGATCAGATACGCAGTATTTT
TRBJ1-1	TRBV19	NA	NA	CATRRVPNTEAFF	TGTGCCACCCGGAGGGTCCCGAACACTGAAGCTTTCTTT
TRBJ1-2	TRBV6-6	NA	NA	CASSQVSYGYTF	TGTGCCAGCAGCCAGGTTTCTTATGGCTACACCTTC
TRBJ1-3	TRBV11-2	NA	NA	CASSPQTGNTIYF	TGTGCCAGCAGTCCACAGACTGGAAACACCATATATTTT
TRBJ2-7	TRBV2	NA	once	CASSEAYEQYF	TGTGCCAGCAGCGAGGCCTACGAGCAGTACTTC
TRBJ2-1	TRBV6-1	TRBD2	NA	CASSGTSGVGSSYNEQFF	TGTGCCAGCAGTGGGACTAGCGGGGTCGGTAGCTCCTACAATGAGCAGTTCTTC
TRBJ1-6	TRBV6-5	NA	NA	CASSYSRGLGSPLHF	TGTGCCAGCAGTTACTCGAGAGGGTTAGGTTCACCCCTCCACTTT
TRBJ1-1	TRBV7-9	NA	NA	CASSSDRLNTEAFF	TGTGCCAGCAGCTCCGACAGATTAAACACTGAAGCTTTCTTT
TRBJ2-1	TRBV30	NA	NA	CAWSVTAVNEQFF	TGTGCCTGGAGTGTAACAGCGGTCAATGAGCAGTTCTTC
TRBJ1-4	TRBV7-8	NA	NA	CASSLGKEYFEKLFF	TGTGCCAGCAGCTTAGGGAAGGAGTATTTTGAAAAACTGTTTTTT
TRBJ2-1	TRBV3-1/TRBV3-2	TRBD2	NA	CASSQEEGLRYNEQFF	TGTGCCAGCAGCCAAGAAGAGGGACTACGTTACAATGAGCAGTTCTTC
TRBJ1-2	TRBV7-8	TRBD1	NA	CASSLAPQGSRDGYTF	TGTGCCAGCAGCTTAGCACCACAGGGGAGCAGAGATGGCTACACCTTC